The rows below give T cell receptor beta chains drawn from one sample of a study of neoadjuvant anti-PD-1 for oral cavity cancer. Produced via immunoSEQ multiplex PCR; TCRdb's table is partial and in-frame only. The profile shows 8,500 to 10,000 clones, 64% of them singletons. The sample consisted of PBMCs, taken after nivolumab (anti-PD-1) treatment. These receptors were taken from a person between 40 and 79 years old with oral cavity squamous cell carcinoma. The CDR3 runs from the conserved cysteine through the conserved F or W. The D gene is left open where the match is weak. A clone size is listed for some rows: how often the clone was seen (once, few, many), or a class if it is expanded.

size	D	V	J	CDR3	DNA
-	-	TRBV27	TRBJ2-2	CASSLYGGTGELFF	TGTGCCAGCAGTTTATATGGGGGAACCGGGGAGCTGTTTTTT
-	-	TRBV2	TRBJ1-2	CASSEPGQNYGYTF	TGTGCCAGCAGTGAACCCGGTCAGAACTATGGCTACACCTTC
-	TRBD2	TRBV7-9	TRBJ2-3	CASSSSGGAYTQYF	TGTGCCAGCAGTTCTAGCGGGGGGGCTTATACGCAGTATTTT
-	-	TRBV9	TRBJ2-3	CASSVGFPSDTQYF	TGTGCCAGCAGCGTAGGGTTCCCCTCAGATACGCAGTATTTT
-	TRBD1	TRBV6-6	TRBJ1-4	CASSTPQGATNEKLFF	TGTGCCAGCAGTACCCCACAGGGGGCAACTAATGAAAAACTGTTTTTT
-	-	TRBV29-1	TRBJ2-2	CSVVWGAGELFF	TGCAGCGTTGTATGGGGGGCCGGGGAGCTGTTTTTT
-	-	TRBV11-3	TRBJ1-1	CASSSRLTTEAFF	TGTGCCAGCAGCTCGAGGTTAACCACTGAAGCTTTCTTT
hyperexpanded	TRBD1	TRBV29-1	TRBJ1-1	CSVGTGGYTEAFF	TGCAGCGTAGGTACAGGGGGCTACACTGAAGCTTTCTTT
-	-	TRBV5-4	TRBJ2-7	CASSGGSYEQYF	TGTGCCAGCAGCGGGGGGTCCTACGAGCAGTACTTC
-	-	TRBV7-9	TRBJ2-5	CATLESGKETQYF	TGTGCCACCTTAGAGAGCGGAAAAGAGACCCAGTACTTC
few	-	TRBV5-1	TRBJ1-1	CASSSRTENTEAFF	TGCGCCAGCAGCTCTCGGACAGAAAACACTGAAGCTTTCTTT
few	-	TRBV2	TRBJ1-1	CASRILVNTEAFF	TGTGCCAGCAGAATATTAGTGAACACTGAAGCTTTCTTT
-	-	TRBV5-4	TRBJ2-1	CASSLPKVDEQFF	TGTGCCAGCAGCCTTCCTAAGGTCGATGAGCAGTTCTTC
-	-	TRBV11-2	TRBJ2-2	CASSLEPDTGELFF	TGTGCCAGCAGCTTAGAACCCGACACCGGGGAGCTGTTTTTT
-	-	TRBV27	TRBJ1-1	CASSLWGVSNGITEAFF	TGTGCCAGCAGTTTGTGGGGGGTATCTAACGGGATCACTGAAGCTTTCTTT
-	-	TRBV11-3	TRBJ2-3	CASSPSMGLGSTDTQYF	TGTGCCAGCAGCCCTTCGATGGGATTGGGGAGCACAGATACGCAGTATTTT
-	-	TRBV6-6	TRBJ2-2	CASMEPGTPGELFF	TGTGCCAGCATGGAACCGGGGACCCCCGGGGAGCTGTTTTTT
-	-	TRBV9	TRBJ2-2	CASSFAGANTGELFF	TGTGCCAGCAGCTTTGCAGGCGCGAACACCGGGGAGCTGTTTTTT
-	-	TRBV6-1	TRBJ1-2	CASSGTLANYGYTF	TGTGCCAGCAGCGGGACACTAGCTAACTATGGCTACACCTTC
-	TRBD2	TRBV5-5	TRBJ2-5	CASSLRLAGNQETQYF	TGTGCCAGCAGCTTAAGACTAGCGGGGAACCAAGAGACCCAGTACTTC
-	-	TRBV28	TRBJ1-6	CASSLFRRTAGSPLHF	TGTGCCAGCAGTTTATTCCGCAGGACGGCGGGTTCACCCCTCCACTTT
-	TRBD1	TRBV28	TRBJ1-2	CASSSHSSSGGRGYTF	TGTGCCAGCAGTTCCCATTCTTCCTCAGGGGGCCGTGGCTACACCTTC
-	-	TRBV5-1	TRBJ1-5	CASSWSGDSNQPQHF	TGCGCCAGCAGCTGGTCAGGGGACAGCAATCAGCCCCAGCATTTT
-	-	TRBV5-4	TRBJ2-5	CASSLEGWGQETQYF	TGTGCCAGCAGCTTGGAAGGGTGGGGCCAAGAGACCCAGTACTTC
-	-	TRBV20-1	TRBJ1-2	CSALQGGYTF	TGCAGTGCACTTCAGGGGGGCTACACCTTC
-	-	TRBV27	TRBJ2-2	CASRQSGGANTGELFF	TGTGCCAGCAGACAGTCGGGCGGTGCGAACACCGGGGAGCTGTTTTTT
-	-	TRBV6-5	TRBJ2-2	CASSYSRADTGELFF	TGTGCCAGCAGTTACTCCCGGGCCGACACCGGGGAGCTGTTTTTT
-	TRBD1	TRBV27	TRBJ1-2	CASSLFGTGNNYGYTF	TGTGCCAGCAGTTTATTTGGGACAGGGAATAACTATGGCTACACCTTC
few	-	TRBV2	TRBJ1-6	CASSADSARNNSPLHF	TGTGCCAGCAGTGCGGACAGCGCCCGGAATAATTCACCCCTCCACTTT
medium-sized	-	TRBV27	TRBJ1-1	CASKPPGANTEAFF	TGTGCCAGCAAACCCCCAGGGGCGAACACTGAAGCTTTCTTT
few	TRBD1	TRBV5-6	TRBJ1-1	CASSLDRGRSEAFF	TGTGCCAGCAGCTTGGATAGGGGGCGGTCTGAAGCTTTCTTT
few	-	TRBV2	TRBJ1-1	CASSNGQTEAFF	TGTGCCAGCAGTAACGGACAGACTGAAGCTTTCTTT
-	-	TRBV5-4	TRBJ1-2	CASSKWGVGYTF	TGTGCCAGCAGCAAATGGGGGGTCGGCTACACCTTC
few	-	TRBV7-8	TRBJ1-5	CASSLDGTNNQPQHF	TGTGCCAGCAGCTTAGACGGGACAAATAATCAGCCCCAGCATTTT
-	TRBD2	TRBV19	TRBJ2-1	CASRSGGVSYNEQFF	TGTGCCAGTAGAAGCGGGGGAGTGTCTTACAATGAGCAGTTCTTC
few	-	TRBV7-9	TRBJ2-7	CASSPQVYEQYF	TGTGCCAGCAGCCCACAGGTCTACGAGCAGTACTTC
-	-	TRBV11-2	TRBJ1-5	CASSVSWTDAQPQHF	TGTGCCAGCAGCGTCTCGTGGACGGATGCTCAGCCCCAGCATTTT
-	-	TRBV6-1	TRBJ2-7	CASSRPRREQYF	TGTGCCAGCAGTCGCCCTCGTAGGGAGCAGTACTTC
-	-	TRBV9	TRBJ1-6	CASGVRYNSPLHF	TGTGCCAGCGGAGTACGGTATAATTCACCCCTCCACTTT
few	-	TRBV11-2	TRBJ1-2	CASSLDRSLFYGYTF	TGTGCCAGCAGCTTAGACAGGAGCCTTTTCTATGGCTACACCTTC
-	TRBD2	TRBV4-2	TRBJ2-7	CASSQSAAGGPDVGEQYF	TGTGCCAGCAGCCAGTCAGCAGCGGGGGGGCCGGACGTGGGCGAGCAGTACTTC
once	-	TRBV11-2	TRBJ1-4	CASSFGGSSATNEKLFF	TGTGCCAGCAGCTTTGGAGGCAGTAGTGCAACTAATGAAAAACTGTTTTTT
-	-	TRBV5-5	TRBJ1-5	CASSLDPAGTQPQHF	TGTGCCAGCAGCTTGGACCCGGCGGGGACTCAGCCCCAGCATTTT
-	-	TRBV5-6	TRBJ2-1	CASSQKGLIHEQFF	TGTGCCAGCAGTCAGAAGGGCCTGATCCATGAGCAGTTCTTC
-	-	TRBV6-1	TRBJ2-7	CASSEGRGPALRPHEQYF	TGTGCCAGCAGTGAAGGGAGGGGGCCCGCACTCCGCCCCCACGAGCAGTACTTC
-	TRBD2	TRBV4-2	TRBJ2-3	CASSQDSGGASDTQYF	TGTGCCAGCAGCCAGGATAGCGGGGGGGCATCAGATACGCAGTATTTT
-	TRBD1	TRBV5-1	TRBJ1-1	CASSFDRARTEAFF	TGCGCCAGCAGCTTCGACAGGGCGCGCACTGAAGCTTTCTTT
-	TRBD2	TRBV7-8	TRBJ2-3	CASSSRTSGIGDTQYF	TGTGCCAGCAGCTCCCGGACTAGCGGGATAGGGGATACGCAGTATTTT
-	TRBD1	TRBV19	TRBJ1-1	CASSPWGDSAEAFF	TGTGCCAGTAGTCCATGGGGGGACAGTGCTGAAGCTTTCTTT
-	TRBD1	TRBV5-6	TRBJ2-7	CASSLVDRDDEQYF	TGTGCCAGCAGCTTGGTAGACAGGGATGACGAGCAGTACTTC
-	TRBD2	TRBV5-6	TRBJ2-7	CASSFRTSGREEQYF	TGTGCCAGCAGCTTCCGGACTAGCGGGAGGGAAGAGCAGTACTTC
-	-	TRBV11-2	TRBJ1-6	CASSLRGVYNSPLHF	TGTGCCAGCAGCTTAAGAGGAGTCTATAATTCACCCCTCCACTTT
once	-	TRBV7-3	TRBJ1-5	CASSLNGRGDQPQHF	TGTGCCAGCAGCTTAAATGGCAGGGGCGACCAGCCCCAGCATTTT
once	-	TRBV7-8	TRBJ1-3	CASSLARPGTGNTIYF	TGTGCCAGCAGCTTAGCGCGTCCAGGGACGGGAAACACCATATATTTT
-	-	TRBV9	TRBJ2-1	CASSTGLADNEQFF	TGTGCCAGCAGCACAGGACTTGCAGACAATGAGCAGTTCTTC
-	-	TRBV9	TRBJ2-7	CASSGSNRGLSYEQYF	TGTGCCAGCAGCGGCTCAAACAGGGGACTCTCCTACGAGCAGTACTTC
-	-	TRBV7-9	TRBJ1-4	CASSLAGLEKLFF	TGTGCCAGCAGCTTAGCGGGGCTTGAAAAACTGTTTTTT